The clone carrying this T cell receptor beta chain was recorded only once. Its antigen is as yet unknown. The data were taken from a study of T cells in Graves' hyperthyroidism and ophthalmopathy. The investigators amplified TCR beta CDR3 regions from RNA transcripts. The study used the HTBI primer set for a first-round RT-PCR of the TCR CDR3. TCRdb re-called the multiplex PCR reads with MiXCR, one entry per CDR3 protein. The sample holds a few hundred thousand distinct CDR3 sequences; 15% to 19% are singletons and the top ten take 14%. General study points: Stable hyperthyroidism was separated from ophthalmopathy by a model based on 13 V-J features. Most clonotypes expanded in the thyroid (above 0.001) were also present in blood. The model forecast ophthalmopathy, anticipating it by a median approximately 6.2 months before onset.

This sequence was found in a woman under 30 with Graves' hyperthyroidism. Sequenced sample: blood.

The CDR3 nucleotides read TGTGCCAGCAGTTTTGGGGACAGGGGAGTCGAAAAACTGTTTTTT. This translates into CASSFGDRGVEKLFF. This chain joins TRBV12-3 or TRBV12-4 and TRBJ1-4; 10 bases align to TRBD1. After removal of 3 bases from V and 8 bases from J, the junction contained 6 bases not matched to a gene. This CDR3 is 15 amino acids long.